Following are 19 T cell receptor beta chains from one sample sequenced in a study of T cell responses to AZD1222 COVID-19 vaccine. Data came from immunoSEQ multiplex PCR; TCRdb stores just in-frame clones and leaves some out. The sample has tens of thousands of clones; 60% to 80% are singletons. This specimen was peripheral blood, taken 28 days after the second AZD1222 dose. Receptor source: an adult who received the AZD1222 COVID-19 vaccine.

To note about this clone: Germline and junction disagree at one end, which may indicate a read error. Here the CDR3 reads CASSSANTIYF. The CDR3 nucleotides read TGTGCCAGCAGTTCTGCAAACACCATATATTTT. V and J are TRBV6-5 and TRBJ1-3; D unclear. This CDR3 comprises 11 residues. CDR1 is MNHEY, CDR2 SVGAGI, per germline.

Details on this clone: Mismatch with germline at one junction end may stem from a read error. This chain uses TRBV6-1 with TRBJ1-1; the D gene is possibly TRBD1 (5 bases). Per germline, CDR1 MNHNS and CDR2 SASEGT. This CDR3 has 15 amino acids. This CDR3 is CASREGWGMNTEAFF. The CDR3 nucleotides are TGTGCCAGCAGGGAAGGTTGGGGGATGAACACTGAAGCTTTCTTT.

In this sample, this clone turned up a few times. This chain connects TRBV7-9 to TRBJ2-3, with 8 bases matching TRBD1. Looked up from germline, CDR1 is SEHNR and CDR2 is FQNEAQ (reference sequence). The CDR3 loop spans 14 amino acids. V was clipped by 5 bases and J by 8 bases; unmatched bases: 9. The CDR3 DNA reads as TGTGCCAGCAGCCGCTCACAGGGGGAAGGTACGCAGTATTTT. Its translation is CASSRSQGEGTQYF.

The chain joins TRBV6-1 to TRBJ1-2; D not resolved. The CDR3 contains 14 residues. Between the trimmed V and J ends, which lost 0 bases and 8 bases, there was a span of 13 bases. In germline, CDR1 is MNHNS, CDR2 SASEGT. The CDR3 region is CASSEAIGTGGYTF. The CDR3 DNA sequence: TGTGCCAGCAGTGAAGCGATAGGCACGGGAGGCTACACCTTC.

In this sample, this clone turned up a few times. J is TRBJ2-1 and V is TRBV7-6, with D possibly being TRBD1 (6 bases). Looked up from germline, CDR1 is SGHVS and CDR2 is FNYEAQ. V lost 5 bases to trimming and J lost 5 bases, with 16 bases between them. The CDR3 extends over 15 amino acids. CDR3 sequence: CASSPREGENNEQFF. The CDR3 DNA follows: TGTGCCAGCAGCCCCCGCGAGGGGGAGAACAATGAGCAGTTCTTC. Full variable domain (outside the CDR3, taken from reference TRBV7-6 and TRBJ2-1): GAGVSQSPRYKVTKRGQDVALRCDPISGHVSLYWYRQALGQGPEFLTYFNYEAQQDKSGLPNDRFSAERPEGSISTLTIQRTEQRDSAMYRCASSPREGENNEQFFGPGTRLTVL.

In nucleotides, the CDR3 is TGTGCCAGCAGCCTCCCTGGGGGGATTGAGCAGTACGTC. Translated, it gives CASSLPGGIEQYV. The chain carries TRBV28 and TRBJ2-7, with D perhaps TRBD2 (6 bases). The CDR3 is 13 residues long. Trimming pared 6 bases from V and 7 bases from J, leaving 16 bases between. Germline CDR1 and CDR2: MDHEN and SYDVKM.

The chain couples TRBV4-1 to TRBJ1-3, with D perhaps TRBD1 (6 bases). The CDR3 is 14 residues long. V lost 8 bases and J 0 bases, leaving 11 bases between the germline ends. Germline values: CDR1 MGHRA, CDR2 YSYEKL. CDR3 loop: CASRQESSGNTIYF. The CDR3 DNA is TGCGCCAGCCGACAGGAAAGCTCTGGAAACACCATATATTTT.

The rearrangement uses TRBV11-2 and TRBJ1-1; D not resolved. The germline V gene encodes CDR1 SGHAT and CDR2 FQNNGV. The CDR3 contains 16 residues. V lost 2 bases and J lost 1, with 14 bases in between. The DNA of the CDR3 is TGTGCCAGCAGCTTAATTGAGGGTCTTGGGAACACTGAAGCTTTCTTT. It encodes CASSLIEGLGNTEAFF.

This clone has only one observation. This chain connects TRBV5-4 to TRBJ2-3; no definite D call. The V and J ends lost 0 bases and 3 bases respectively, with 2 bases between them. Germline values: CDR1 SGHNT, CDR2 YYREEE (reference sequence). This CDR3 contains 12 residues. The CDR3 DNA follows: TGTGCCAGCAGCTTGGAGACAGATACGCAGTATTTT. It specifies CASSLETDTQYF.

The chain employs TRBV28 and TRBJ2-3; 11 bases are a match to TRBD2. CDR1 is MDHEN and CDR2 is SYDVKM in the germline V gene. J was trimmed by 4 bases and V by 4 bases; bases with no gene match: 13. CDR3 length equals 18 residues. The CDR3 bases are TGTGCCAGCAGTTATCCAATTAGCGGGAGGGCCAGGGCAGATACGCAGTATTTT. The encoded protein is CASSYPISGRARADTQYF.

The chain carries TRBV11-2 and TRBJ2-1; 8 nucleotides line up with TRBD2. Looked up from germline, CDR1 is SGHAT and CDR2 is FQNNGV. Unmatched junction bases numbered 12, after V lost 6 bases and J lost 8 bases. The CDR3 loop spans 15 amino acids. The CDR3 loop reads CASSSGTLAGDEQFF. The CDR3 DNA sequence: TGTGCCAGCAGTAGCGGGACCCTAGCGGGCGATGAGCAGTTCTTC.

The chain combines TRBV5-8 with TRBJ1-5; tentatively, D is TRBD1 (6 bases). V lost 7 bases to trimming and J lost 3 bases, with 17 bases between them. CDR1 and CDR2 (germline): SGHTS, YDEGEE. CDR3 size: 15 residues. DNA for the CDR3: TGTGCCAGCGGACTGGGGACATACAACAATCAGCCCCAGCATTTT. Translating it yields CASGLGTYNNQPQHF.

This clone has just one count. This rearrangement joins TRBV27 to TRBJ1-6; TRBD1 matches at 7 bases. J was trimmed by 10 bases and V by 7 bases; bases with no gene match: 4. CDR3 length: 12 amino acids. Germline V gene lookup returns CDR1 MNHEY and CDR2 SMNVEV (reference sequence). The CDR3 DNA sequence: TGTGCCAGCAAAGGGGGCGGGTCACCCCTCCACTTT. Translating it yields CASKGGGSPLHF.

CDR3: CASTIRGGGEKLFF. CDR3 nucleotides: TGTGCCAGCACCATACGGGGGGGTGGTGAAAAACTGTTTTTT. V and J are TRBV7-8 and TRBJ1-4, with a weak D call TRBD1 (5 bases). Looked up from germline, CDR1 is SGHVS and CDR2 is FQNEAQ. The CDR3 runs to 14 residues. V was cut by 7 bases and J by 7 bases, with 16 bases left in between.

CDR3 protein: CASNSLSGNQPQHF. The CDR3 region has the DNA TGTGCCAGCAATTCCCTCTCAGGGAATCAGCCCCAGCATTTT. This chain uses TRBV27 with TRBJ1-5; D perhaps matches TRBD1 (5 bases). The CDR3 covers 14 residues. V lost 7 bases to trimming and J lost 4 bases, with 14 bases between them. Germline V gene lookup returns CDR1 MNHEY and CDR2 SMNVEV (reference sequence).

The V gene is TRBV28, the J gene TRBJ2-2; TRBD1 is a possible D gene (6 bases). The CDR3 runs to 15 residues. Germline V gives CDR1 MDHEN, CDR2 SYDVKM. Between the trimmed V and J ends, which lost 5 bases and 2 bases, there was a span of 12 bases. Here the CDR3 reads CASSRPGANTGELFF. In DNA form, the CDR3 reads TGTGCCAGCAGTCGGCCAGGGGCAAACACCGGGGAGCTGTTTTTT.

Details on this clone: Other DNA sequences in this specimen translate into the identical CDR3. J is TRBJ2-7 and V is TRBV4-1, with no clear D. Between the trimmed V and J ends, which lost 0 bases and 0 bases, there was a span of 6 bases. Looked up from germline, CDR1 is MGHRA and CDR2 is YSYEKL. The CDR3 is made up of 14 amino acids. The CDR3: CASSQDPSSYEQYV. The CDR3 DNA follows: TGCGCCAGCAGCCAAGATCCGAGCTCCTACGAGCAGTACGTC.

The rearrangement uses TRBV5-1 and TRBJ1-3; D might be TRBD1 (5 bases). The V gene's germline CDR1 is SGHRS and CDR2 YFSETQ. The CDR3 extends over 16 amino acids. Trimming cost V 4 bases and J 0 bases, with 14 bases left between them. The CDR3: CASSPRVGDSGNTIYF. CDR3 nucleotides: TGCGCCAGCAGCCCCCGGGTAGGGGACTCTGGAAACACCATATATTTT.

The rearrangement links TRBV7-3 to TRBJ1-5; the D gene is possibly TRBD1 (5 bases). Germline-derived CDR1 and CDR2 are SGHTA and FQGTGA. The CDR3 spans 13 residues. V lost 5 bases and J 8 bases, leaving 13 bases between the germline ends. CDR3 DNA sequence: TGTGCCAGCAGCCTTGGGGGGATGGAGCCCCAGCATTTT. This codes for CASSLGGMEPQHF.